This paragraph covers one TCR beta chain sequence. CDR1 and CDR2 from the germline V gene are LNHNV and YYDKDF (reference sequence). V trimming: 10 bases; J trimming: 4 bases; junction bases outside the gene matches: 11. The CDR3 is 14 residues long. The donors were all Caucasian adults (living in Nashville, Tennessee). These data are taken from a study of shared clonotypes between healthy human individuals. Repertoires were generated with immunoSEQ multiplex PCR, while TCRdb's copy carries only in-frame clones and drops some. There are over a million clones in the sample; around 78% occur only once, and around 0.6% lies in the top ten.

The receptor was isolated from a man aged 18 to 29 in good health. Some clones in this sample may be carry-over from other donors' samples. The sample was memory CD4+ T cells from PBMCs. Sample subset: CD45RA-negative fraction. This rearrangement joins TRBV15 to TRBJ2-5, with 8 positions matching TRBD2. CDR3 bases: TGTGCCATACAGATAGCGGGGAGGGGAGAGACCCAGTACTTC. Its protein product is CAIQIAGRGETQYF.